This TCR beta chain came from a study of vaccination effects on CD4 cells after COVID-19. The study, taken as a whole, reports: New vaccine-induced clones made up most post-vaccine spike-reactive clones in convalescents. Clones arising from infection and from vaccination showed marked clonal contraction late after vaccination.

Once cultured for more than nine days, the cells underwent separation to obtain CD4+ T cells. Cultures received IL-2 medium that replaced half the medium on days 3 and 7. CDR1 and CDR2 from the germline V gene are SNHLY and FYNNEI. The V segment lost 5 bases and the J segment 10 bases; nucleotides outside the gene matches: 5. The CDR3 is made up of 13 amino acids. Some clones are missing from TCRdb's copy, which holds only in-frame ones; the method was immunoSEQ multiplex PCR. Counted here are about 46,000 clones, approximately 74% occurring once; the ten biggest clones make up roughly 8.7%. Worth noting for this clone: What it binds is not known.

This chain joins TRBV2 and TRBJ1-6; 7 nucleotides align to TRBD1. This receptor was obtained from a human donor who had a prior SARS-CoV-2 infection. Source: CD4+ T cells from PBMCs cultured without peptide, taken before COVID-19 vaccination. CDR3 nucleotide sequence: TGTGCCAGCAGTCCCACAGGGGACTCACCCCTCCACTTT. Amino acids: CASSPTGDSPLHF.